This T cell receptor (beta chain) was found in a study of monozygotic twins with inflammatory bowel disease (dated by TCRdb to the late 2010s). Study-wide context: A total of roughly 28 monozygotic twin pairs were included in the full study, comprising nine German pairs (four IBD-concordant, five IBD-discordant) and 19 IBD-discordant Danish pairs. Disease-associated traits were sought mainly through comparisons between IBD patients and their genetically identical healthy co-twins within discordant pairs. Each individual had, on average, about 151 000 unique TCRalpha sequences and 181 000 unique TCRbeta sequences available for analysis.

Preparation of the library involved 5' RACE. The input for every TCR library was around 3,600 ng of total RNA. For each sample, cDNA synthesis with SMARTScribe reverse transcriptase was split into eight separate reactions. Unique molecular identifiers containing a 6-nucleotide sample barcode were introduced through template switching during cDNA synthesis. TCRalpha and TCRbeta cDNA was amplified by two nested PCRs of around 16 and 10 cycles, with bead purification after each PCR. Before amplification, cDNA was treated with uracil DNA-glycosylase and purified using the QIAquick PCR purification kit. The second PCR added Illumina TruSeq-compatible adapters along with sample-specific barcodes. Library quality and concentration were assessed using TapeStation and Qubit, and about 5 ng of each library was pooled. Sequencing of the pooled libraries was done on an Illumina HiSeq2500 single-index Rapid Run using custom sequencing primers and 2 x 100 bp reads. In the original analysis: MiGEC version 1.2.6 was used for UMI-based consensus assembly to correct PCR and sequencing errors. MiXCR version 2.1.1 handled V(D)J alignment, clonotype assembly and CDR3 extraction. Normalisation of gene usage, clonotype sharing and MAIT/NKT TCR abundance was achieved by analysing the top 1000, 10 000 and 20 000 clonotypes per sample. Diversity was computed as the inverse Simpson index with the vegan R package after downsampling to 27 000 UMIs. Statistical testing used paired Mann-Whitney U tests on the discordant twin pairs and applied Benjamini-Hochberg correction for multiple testing. Each entry corresponds to one CDR3 protein sequence from reads that TCRdb reprocessed, and DNA is not given. The authors' filters were not applied to this entry. The sample table on file contains 85,000 to 110,000 distinct CDR3 sequences. Under 2.5% of the sample comes from the top ten.

Remarks on this clonotype: Its antigen remains unidentified.

Summary of the overall study and its limitations: IBD patients shared fewer clonotypes with other individuals than healthy twins did, most markedly in patients showing signs of disease activity. IBD patients had lower TCRbeta repertoire diversity, measured by the inverse Simpson index, than their healthy co-twins. The results gave no support for a single strong signal or clonotype linked to IBD. Different T cell subtypes could not be distinguished in the analysis. Repertoire similarity did not differ between concordant and discordant twins, possibly due to limited statistical power. Background noise and inter-individual variability may have been introduced into the repertoires by the differing immunosuppressive treatments among patients.

A roughly 2.5 ml peripheral blood sample was drawn into PAXgene tubes per donor and stored at -80°C. Total RNA was isolated from whole blood with the PAXgene blood miRNA kit on an automated QIAcube, without T cell sorting. Deep TCRalpha and TCRbeta repertoire profiling with unique molecular barcoding was performed on peripheral blood of monozygotic twin pairs concordant or discordant for inflammatory bowel disease. Smoking habits were recorded for all twin pairs, with individuals classified as current, former or never smokers. The germline V gene (reference sequence) specifies LGHDT as CDR1 and YNNKEL as CDR2. The CDR3 contains 13 residues, cysteine and phenylalanine counted. No DNA was logged.

The sequence was collected from a human donor with ulcerative colitis or Crohn's disease, or a healthy co-twin of an affected twin (not recorded which). The chain employs TRBV3-1 and TRBJ2-4; absent DNA, TCRdb's TRBD2 call cannot be checked. Sequencing used blood. The CDR3 sequence is CASSHRQGGIQYF.